The T cell receptor (beta chain) under discussion was sequenced for a study of technical replicates of blood from a handful of donors (dated by TCRdb to 2016 to 2017). The CDR3 contains 12 residues, cysteine and phenylalanine counted. Of all the DNA, just the CDR3 is kept, 36 bases in frame from base 1. CDR1 and CDR2, per the germline V gene (reference sequence), are SEHNR and FQNEAQ. V is pared back by 4 bases and J by 7 bases, with 11 bases lying between the germline termini. Details on this clone: Which antigen it targets is not known. The record has no base qualities; no much larger clone is one base away.

Library preparation used the immunoSEQ multiplex PCR assay. Sourced from immuneACCESS, this table was stored by TCRdb with only in-frame sequences that have V and J called. A share of the clones is absent; for the studies checked, an unresolved V gene accounts for under half, and the remainder has no known explanation. The sample table shows about 80,000 clones, and 80% to 95% are seen once. The top ten clonotypes cover around 0.37% of the sample. The clonotype comes from a human donor in good health. Recombination linked TRBV7-9 to TRBJ2-7; the D gene is possibly TRBD2, with 5 bases matching. The sequencing sample was made of T cells isolated from PBMCs. The sequenced DNA is TGTGCCAGCAGCTACAACACGGGGGAGCAGTACTTC. The translation is CASSYNTGEQYF.